A single sample is the source of the 7 T cell receptor beta chains below, sequenced in a study of T cell responses to AZD1222 COVID-19 vaccine. Data came from immunoSEQ multiplex PCR; TCRdb stores just in-frame clones and leaves some out. The repertoire holds approximately 180,000 clones, with 75% to 90% as singletons. Specimen: peripheral blood, collected on day 0 of AZD1222 vaccination. The origin of the receptors is an adult in good health.

This chain links TRBV11-2 with TRBJ2-5; D gene unclear. Germline CDR1 SGHAT, CDR2 FQNNGV. The CDR3 extends over 13 amino acids. Trimming took off 4 bases at V and 2 bases at J, with 8 bases between the two ends. The DNA for the CDR3 is TGTGCCAGCAGCTCAGTAGGACAAGAGACCCAGTACTTC. Its protein is CASSSVGQETQYF.

This clone was observed a handful of times. The rearrangement links TRBV19 to TRBJ2-1, with D perhaps TRBD2 (5 bases). V shed 8 bases and J shed 0 bases, with 11 bases lying between them. This CDR3 has 14 residues. CDR1 is LNHDA, CDR2 SQIVND, per germline (reference sequence). CDR3 coding DNA: TGTGCCAGTGAAAGCGGCAGCTCCTACAATGAGCAGTTCTTC. Protein sequence: CASESGSSYNEQFF.

The chain has TRBV11-3 and TRBJ2-7; D remains ambiguous. Trimming removed 4 bases from V and 2 bases from J, with 12 bases in between. The V gene's germline CDR1 is SGHNT and CDR2 YENEEA. The CDR3 has 14 amino acids. Written as DNA, the CDR3 is TGTGCCAGCAGCTCTAACAGTCATCCCTACGAGCAGTACTTC. Its protein is CASSSNSHPYEQYF.

The chain carries TRBV12-3 or TRBV12-4 and TRBJ2-7, with TRBD1 matching over 8 bases. The CDR3 is 13 amino acids. With V trimmed by 7 bases and J by 5 bases, 7 bases remained unmatched. The chain's CDR3 is CASTRDRSDEQYF. The CDR3 nucleotides are TGTGCCAGCACCAGGGACAGGTCGGACGAGCAGTACTTC.

The chain employs TRBV4-1 and TRBJ2-5; D gene uncertain. The V gene lost 4 bases and the J gene lost 7 bases, with 10 bases spanning the gap. The V gene's germline CDR1 is MGHRA and CDR2 YSYEKL. The CDR3 is made up of 12 amino acids. The CDR3 coding sequence is TGCGCCAGCAGCCCACCTAGTGGGACCCAGTACTTC. Its translation is CASSPPSGTQYF.

V and J are TRBV2 and TRBJ2-7; D may be TRBD1 (8 bases). V was cut by 4 bases and J by 4 bases, with 14 bases left in between. There are 14 residues in the CDR3. Germline V lookup: CDR1 SNHLY, CDR2 FYNNEI. CDR3: CASSVTGGEYEQYF. The CDR3 nucleotides read TGTGCCAGCAGTGTTACAGGGGGGGAATACGAGCAGTACTTC.

This chain links TRBV2 with TRBJ1-1; no clear D. CDR3 length: 14 residues. Trimming cost V 6 bases and J 4 bases, with 15 bases left between them. From germline, CDR1 is SNHLY and CDR2 FYNNEI. The CDR3 region is CASSIRTGPTEAFF. In nucleotides, the CDR3 is TGTGCCAGCAGCATAAGGACCGGCCCCACTGAAGCTTTCTTT.